This TCR beta chain is from a study of beta chain features in type 1 diabetes. Overall study context: Healthy donors, compared against patients, showed similar age, gender and cell yields.

Since all of the isolated RNA was reverse transcribed, expressed TCRB transcripts were what got sequenced. The protocol was immunoSEQ multiplex PCR, while the TCRdb copy is restricted to in-frame clones and leaves out a portion. The data contain around 300,000 clones, approximately 16% of them seen just once; the ten biggest clones take up 0.015% to 0.017%. The CDR3 runs to 12 residues. Per germline, CDR1 LNHDA and CDR2 SQIVND (reference sequence). V was shortened by 3 bases and J by 8 bases, with 10 bases between the two germline ends. The study's findings and limits: HLA influence on TCRB rearrangement stayed unresolved here. Moderate yet significant TCRB CDR3 shortening was seen in Type 1 diabetes patients in all four CD4+ subsets.

Of note for this clone: Its target is unknown.

The source material was naive CD4+ T cells from blood. This chain joins TRBV19 and TRBJ1-2; D gene uncertain. This TCR derives from a man aged 18 to 30 with type 1 diabetes. Written as DNA, the CDR3 is TGTGCCAGTAGTATTCGAGGAGGCGGCTACACCTTC. Translating gives CASSIRGGGYTF.